A single T cell receptor (beta chain) is shown here with its context. Its antigen has not been determined. No per-base quality is available; no much larger clone lies one base away. The data belong to a study of blood T cell repertoires in COVID-19 (TCRdb year 2020). About the full investigation: The collaborator samples originated in the United States, Italy and Spain and spanned the acute and convalescent phases of COVID-19. The material from the prospective study consisted of cDNA or gDNA derived from T cells, B-cell-depleted T cells, or PBMCs. Subjects who had been exposed to COVID-19, were actively infected with it, or had recovered from it provided the deeply sampled blood TCRbeta repertoires that made up the dataset. A de-identified subject ID, COVID-19 status, age in years and sex were almost always included in the sample metadata. Where HLA class I and class II types were available, the types were taken from metadata supplied by the sample provider, not from assay-based typing. A freely available public database, intended as a resource for researchers studying the immune response to SARS-CoV-2, is where the repertoires were released. Samples came from the ongoing ImmuneRACE study (first 160 participants) plus 1,254 subjects from 6 global collaborators. The study at large found these results: Clinical and demographic metadata were provided uncurated, with the amount varying by source and participant.

One collaborating source in Seattle enrolled patients during active infection and followed them longitudinally through the course of disease. Each collaborating institution followed its own protocols to collect whole blood in K2EDTA tubes. For TCRbeta analysis, collaborators shipped samples in one of three forms: frozen whole blood, isolated PBMCs, or DNA extracted from either of those sample types. TCRbeta CDR3 regions were amplified from genomic DNA using the immunoSEQ Assay, a bias-controlled multiplex PCR. In the paper's pipeline: The number of nucleated cells in each sample was estimated by amplification of reference gene primers within the assay. To quantify the absolute abundance of each unique TCRbeta CDR3 rearrangement, sequence reads were collapsed and filtered. For each sample, productive Simpson clonality was calculated as the square root of Simpson's diversity index over productive rearrangements. Imported from immuneACCESS, the table was reduced by TCRdb to in-frame sequences with V and J called. These copies leave out some clones; in studies compared against another copy, an unresolved V gene accounts for under half, and the cause of the remainder is not known. Clonal size and the V and J genes are those of that table, whereas D and trimming came from the DNA. In all, the sample holds about 160,000 clones, and about 87% of those were seen once. Of the sample, roughly 0.58% is held by the ten largest clones.

This clonotype was obtained from a man aged 55 to 70 with COVID-19, enrolled during active disease. The specimen sequenced was peripheral blood.

The nucleotide sequence reads TGTGCCAGCAGTGGACAAGACAGGCGGATCACAGATACGCAGTATTTT. Its coded protein is CASSGQDRRITDTQYF. The rearranged segments are TRBV6-1 and TRBJ2-3; TRBD1 is possibly the D segment (6 matching bases). Sequences MNHNS (CDR1) and SASEGT (CDR2) are obtained from the germline V gene. Taken from cysteine to phenylalanine, the CDR3 has 16 residues. The entry retains the CDR3 DNA only, 48 bases that are in frame from base 1. V is reduced by 4 bases and J by 2 bases, leaving a spacing of 16 bases between them.